This T cell receptor beta chain was sequenced during a study of blood T cell repertoires in COVID-19. On the study more broadly: Acute-phase and convalescent COVID-19 samples originated in the United States, Italy and Spain.

Per the original data handling: Nucleated cell counts were estimated from reference gene primer amplification. The assay was immunoSEQ multiplex PCR, and TCRdb's table has in-frame clones only and misses some. The V and J calls and clone size were taken over from that table, and D and trimming were inferred from the DNA. The sample has about 58,000 clones; around 91% are singletons. V shed 0 bases, J shed 6 bases, and the junction held 4 bases outside the gene matches. Germline CDR1 MGHRA, CDR2 YSYEKL. The CDR3 length is 16 residues. This receptor was identified in a woman aged 55-70 years with active COVID-19. What was sequenced was peripheral blood. The J gene is TRBJ1-4, the V gene TRBV4-1; TRBD1 matches 10 bases. Here the CDR3 reads CASSQDRGTGDEKLFF. The CDR3 region has the DNA TGCGCCAGCAGCCAAGATCGCGGGACAGGGGATGAAAAACTGTTTTTT.